Following are 15 T cell receptor beta chains from one sample sequenced in a study of blood T cells in healthy people across ages. A second PCR of about 7 to 11 cycles used a sample-barcoded 5' primer and a J-beta primer mix. TCRdb reanalysed the 5' RACE reads using MiXCR and keeps one entry per CDR3 protein. The sample lists over 1,500,000 distinct CDR3 sequences; 35% to 50% were seen once. Specimen: blood. The receptors stem from a human donor in good health.

This clonotype was counted only a few times. The rearrangement links TRBV20-1 to TRBJ2-5; 7 positions agree with TRBD2. Matching the DNA end better, TRBJ2-7 makes the J call doubtful. Germline V gene data show CDR1 as DFQATT and CDR2 as SNEGSKA (reference sequence). The CDR3 runs 14 residues. The CDR3 nucleotides are TGCAGTGCCAGTAACCCTGGGGGGGTTTACGAGCAGTACTTC. Its protein is CSASNPGGVYEQYF.

The V call is TRBV5-4, the J call TRBJ1-4, with a tentative D call TRBD1 (6 bases). CDR3 length: 14 residues. Between the trimmed V and J ends, which lost 0 bases and 8 bases, there was a span of 11 bases. Germline V gives CDR1 SGHNT, CDR2 YYREEE (reference sequence). The CDR3 nucleotides are TGTGCCAGCAGCTTGGCAGGGGTTTCGGAAAAACTGTTTTTT. Protein: CASSLAGVSEKLFF.

V usage is TRBV7-9 and J usage is TRBJ1-2; no firm D call. Deletions cut 5 bases from V and 1 base from J, with 5 bases between. There are 12 residues in the CDR3. Germline V gene data show CDR1 as SEHNR and CDR2 as FQNEAQ (reference sequence). CDR3 amino acids: CASSPFNYGYTF. DNA for the CDR3: TGTGCCAGCAGCCCGTTTAACTATGGCTACACCTTC.

This chain uses TRBV3-1 with TRBJ2-7; TRBD2 matches 9 bases. The CDR3 extends over 15 amino acids. V was clipped by 2 bases and J by 4 bases; unmatched bases: 6. CDR1 LGHDT and CDR2 YNNKEL come from the germline V gene (reference sequence). The CDR3 nucleotides read TGTGCCAGCAGCCAACGACTAGCGGTCATGTACGAGCAGTACTTC. The encoded protein is CASSQRLAVMYEQYF.

The chain links TRBV20-1 to TRBJ2-3, with a weak D call TRBD2 (6 bases). Between the trimmed V and J ends, which lost 5 bases and 0 bases, there was a span of 15 bases. CDR3 size: 15 residues. CDR1 is DFQATT and CDR2 is SNEGSKA in the germline V gene (reference sequence). CDR3 protein: CSAQEDYPSTDTQYF. The CDR3, as DNA: TGCAGTGCTCAAGAGGACTACCCTAGCACAGATACGCAGTATTTT.

The CDR3 loop is CASRRERQGSEYGYTF. CDR3 bases: TGTGCCAGCAGGAGAGAGCGACAGGGTTCCGAGTATGGCTACACCTTC. The V call is TRBV7-9, the J call TRBJ1-2, with 7 bases fitting TRBD1. Germline-derived CDR1 and CDR2 are SEHNR and FQNEAQ (reference sequence). The CDR3 is 16 residues long. V shed 6 bases and J 5 bases; nucleotides not matched to a gene: 15.

V usage is TRBV3-1 and J usage is TRBJ1-4; no clear D gene. V was trimmed by 3 bases and J by 7 bases, leaving 12 bases between them. From germline, CDR1 is LGHDT and CDR2 YNNKEL (reference sequence). The CDR3 length is 14 residues. The CDR3 sequence is CASSHGGLGEKLFF. The CDR3, as DNA: TGTGCCAGCAGCCATGGAGGGCTCGGTGAAAAACTGTTTTTT.

The rearrangement links TRBV7-9 to TRBJ1-1, with D unresolved. The CDR3 extends over 14 amino acids. Trimming left V 5 bases short and J 0 bases short, with 10 bases between. The germline V gene encodes CDR1 SEHNR and CDR2 FQNEAQ (reference sequence). The CDR3 nucleotides are TGTGCCAGCAGCGGAAGAAATATGAACACTGAAGCTTTCTTT. Its translation is CASSGRNMNTEAFF.

The rearrangement uses TRBV12-3 or TRBV12-4 and TRBJ2-1, with no clear D. V lost 3 bases and J lost 9, with 12 bases in between. This CDR3 has 13 amino acids. For the CDR3, the DNA is TGTGCCAGCAGTTTCGGAGAGCCGGGTGAGCAGTTCTTC. Translating gives CASSFGEPGEQFF.

The V call is TRBV4-2, the J call TRBJ2-4; the D call may be TRBD1 or TRBD2 (6 bases each). Gene TRBJ2-7 matches the end of the DNA better, so the J call may be wrong. The CDR3 length is 15 residues. CDR1 is LGHNA and CDR2 is YNFKEQ in the germline V gene. The CDR3 protein is CASSRGTHFTYEQYF. The DNA for the CDR3 is TGTGCCAGCAGCCGCGGGACACATTTTACGTACGAGCAGTACTTC.

The genes are TRBV9 and TRBJ1-2; D remains unclear. Trimming pared 7 bases from V and 4 bases from J, leaving 11 bases between. Germline V gives CDR1 SGDLS, CDR2 YYNGEE. There are 12 residues in the CDR3. The CDR3 loop is CASLRAGYGYTF. Written as DNA, the CDR3 is TGTGCCAGCCTGAGGGCAGGCTATGGCTACACCTTC.

This clonotype was recorded a few times. The chain employs TRBV15 and TRBJ2-5; possible D gene TRBD1, 6 bases. V was trimmed by 4 bases and J by 5 bases, leaving 17 bases between them. Germline V CDR1 and CDR2: LNHNV, YYDKDF (reference sequence). The length of the CDR3 is 15 residues. The CDR3 here is CATSTPAGVGETQYF. The CDR3 nucleotides are TGTGCCACCAGCACCCCCGCAGGGGTGGGGGAGACCCAGTACTTC.

This chain joins TRBV4-1 and TRBJ2-7; D is possibly TRBD2 (5 bases). The V and J ends lost 0 bases and 0 bases respectively, with 12 bases between them. CDR1 and CDR2 from the germline V gene are MGHRA and YSYEKL. The CDR3 extends over 16 amino acids. The CDR3 protein is CASSQDPGSSSYEQYF. For the CDR3, the DNA is TGCGCCAGCAGCCAAGACCCGGGGTCTAGCTCCTACGAGCAGTACTTC.

This clonotype was detected only a few times. J is TRBJ1-1 and V is TRBV5-1; perhaps TRBD1 as D (6 bases). Germline loops: CDR1 SGHRS, CDR2 YFSETQ. The CDR3 covers 15 residues. Trimming shortened V by 0 bases and J by 0 bases, and 9 bases separated the two germline ends. This chain's CDR3 is CASSLAGAMNTEAFF. The CDR3 nucleotides read TGCGCCAGCAGCTTGGCAGGGGCAATGAACACTGAAGCTTTCTTT.

This clonotype occurred a few times. The limits of the CDR3 on the DNA are not certain, so only TCRdb's listed CDR3 is given. This sequence joins TRBV9 and TRBJ1-4; TRBD1 is taken as the D call from the table, unchecked against the DNA. The CDR3 numbers 15 amino acids, ends counted. CDR1 and CDR2 (germline): SGDLS, YYNGEE. CDR3 residues: CASSASGQGYEKLFF.